The TCR beta chain under discussion was sequenced for a study of cytomegalovirus exposure and HLA in healthy donors. Study-level results: Generally TCR sequences proved uncommon, though certain public TCRs appeared in numerous donors. As was reported, the HLA-A and HLA-B alleles of most subjects were accurately predicted from TCR beta sequences.

Donors counted as nominally healthy when sampled, yet unrecorded immune exposures were likely. V was clipped by 4 bases and J by 2 bases; unmatched bases: 9. The CDR3 sequence is 17 residues long. Germline V gene lookup returns CDR1 LNHNV and CDR2 YYDKDF (reference sequence). About this clone: What it recognizes is unknown.

Researchers ran the PCR with 60 Vbeta and 13 Jbeta primers. Assay used: immunoSEQ multiplex PCR; TCRdb lists only in-frame clones, some missing. The sample consists of 150,000 to 200,000 clones, just over 75% of them appearing once. The material sequenced was PBMCs. The rearrangement links TRBV15 to TRBJ2-3, with 10 bases lining up with TRBD2. The origin of this receptor is a woman aged 60-75 years in good health and CMV-seropositive. Here the CDR3 reads CATSTPSGGGSTDTQYF. CDR3 sequence (DNA): TGTGCCACCAGCACCCCCAGCGGGGGGGGGTCCACAGATACGCAGTATTTT.